These 25 T cell receptor beta chains share one sample of origin, sequenced in a study of cytotoxic CD8 clonotypes in ibrutinib-treated CLL. Assay: immunoSEQ multiplex PCR; the TCRdb copy retains only in-frame clones and omits some. The sample has around 310,000 clones, almost 80% seen once. The sequences come from PBMCs, collected before ibrutinib treatment. All receptors derive from a human donor with chronic lymphocytic leukemia.

The chain recombines TRBV5-4 with TRBJ1-2; D possibly corresponds to TRBD1 (6 bases). The CDR3 sequence is 12 residues long. V was shortened by 4 bases and J by 6 bases, with 10 bases between the two germline ends. Germline values: CDR1 SGHNT, CDR2 YYREEE (reference sequence). CDR3 coding DNA: TGTGCCAGCAGCGACCCAGGGGATGGCTACACCTTC. It codes for CASSDPGDGYTF.

This clone is a singleton in its sample. This CDR3 is CASSLARGNIQYF. Written as DNA, the CDR3 is TGTGCCAGCAGCTTAGCGCGGGGGAACATTCAGTACTTC. V gene TRBV7-2 combines with J gene TRBJ2-4; 7 bases are a match to TRBD2. The V gene's germline CDR1 is SGHTA and CDR2 FQGNSA. This CDR3 region has 13 residues. V shed 0 bases and J 7 bases; nucleotides not matched to a gene: 0. Looking up the rest from reference TRBV7-2 and TRBJ2-4 gives the full variable domain: GAGVSQSPSNKVTEKGKDVELRCDPISGHTALYWYRQSLGQGLEFLIYFQGNSAPDKSGLPSDRFSAERTGGSVSTLTIQRTQQEDSAVYLCASSLARGNIQYFGAGTRLSVL.

The chain links TRBV27 to TRBJ2-1; 12 bases fit TRBD2. V lost 5 bases and J lost 8; bases outside the gene matches: 10. This CDR3 spans 16 amino acids. Per the germline V gene, CDR1 is MNHEY and CDR2 is SMNVEV (reference sequence). CDR3 region: CASSRKLAGGSYEQFF. In DNA, the CDR3 is TGTGCCAGCAGTCGAAAACTAGCGGGAGGCTCTTATGAGCAGTTCTTC.

The V and J genes are TRBV4-2 and TRBJ2-1; D not certain. CDR1 is LGHNA and CDR2 is YNFKEQ in the germline V gene. V lost 0 bases to trimming and J lost 3 bases, with 6 bases between them. The CDR3 loop spans 14 amino acids. Here the CDR3 reads CASSQDGGYNEQFF. CDR3 in DNA: TGTGCCAGCAGCCAAGATGGTGGCTACAATGAGCAGTTCTTC.

This clone was found once. This chain joins TRBV4-1 and TRBJ2-5; a weak D match, TRBD2 (6 bases). V lost 1 base and J 0 bases, leaving 6 bases between the germline ends. Looked up from germline, CDR1 is MGHRA and CDR2 is YSYEKL. This CDR3 region has 14 residues. The CDR3 here is CASSQGDYQETQYF. The CDR3, as DNA: TGCGCCAGCAGCCAAGGGGACTACCAAGAGACCCAGTACTTC.

The V call is TRBV6-5, the J call TRBJ1-1, with D possibly TRBD1 on 6 matching bases. V lost 4 bases and J 2 bases, leaving 11 bases between the germline ends. Germline-derived CDR1 and CDR2 are MNHEY and SVGAGI. This CDR3 has 14 residues. In nucleotides, the CDR3 is TGTGCCAGCAGTTCCCCGACAGGTAACACTGAAGCTTTCTTT. It is translated as CASSSPTGNTEAFF.

This rearrangement joins TRBV18 to TRBJ1-2; D perhaps matches TRBD1 (5 bases). Trimming took off 3 bases at V and 7 bases at J, with 21 bases between the two ends. CDR3 size: 16 residues. The germline V gene encodes CDR1 KGHSH and CDR2 LQKENI. CDR3 in amino acids: CASSPQGPGSNAGYTF. CDR3 in DNA: TGTGCCAGCTCACCCCAGGGACCGGGGTCGAACGCTGGCTACACCTTC.

The chain is built from TRBV5-5 and TRBJ2-7; D is possibly TRBD1 (6 bases). The V gene lost 4 bases and the J gene lost 7 bases, with 18 bases spanning the gap. CDR3 length equals 14 residues. Germline assignment: CDR1 SGHKS and CDR2 YYEKEE (reference sequence). The CDR3 spells CASSPGQWALEQYF. The CDR3 bases are TGTGCCAGCAGCCCAGGACAGTGGGCTTTGGAGCAGTACTTC.

V is TRBV10-3 and J is TRBJ2-7, with 8 nucleotides matching TRBD2. This CDR3 is 13 amino acids long. Germline CDR1 is ENHRY and CDR2 is SYGVKD. With 7 bases clipped from V and 5 bases from J, the junction kept 7 bases outside the gene matches. The CDR3 spells CAITISGNNEQYF. Here the CDR3 DNA reads TGTGCCATCACCATTAGCGGGAATAACGAGCAGTACTTC.

In its sample, this clone was seen once. The chain combines TRBV15 with TRBJ2-3; D is possibly TRBD1 (5 bases). There are 16 residues in the CDR3. The V gene's germline CDR1 is LNHNV and CDR2 YYDKDF (reference sequence). Trimming stripped 1 base from V and 2 bases from J, with 13 bases between. CDR3: CATSRVGRVNTDTQYF. The CDR3 DNA reads TGTGCCACCAGCAGAGTTGGCAGGGTGAACACAGATACGCAGTATTTT.

The CDR3 spells CASSRIPLGADTQYF. The DNA of the CDR3 is TGTGCCAGCAGCCGAATTCCCCTAGGCGCAGATACGCAGTATTTT. V is TRBV5-6 and J is TRBJ2-3; D call uncertain. The CDR3 has 15 amino acids. Germline V gene sequence: CDR1 SGHDT, CDR2 YYEEEE. V lost 4 bases, J lost 4 bases, and 16 bases lay in between.

This chain links TRBV11-2 with TRBJ2-1; D possibly corresponds to TRBD2 (6 bases). From germline, CDR1 is SGHAT and CDR2 FQNNGV. Between the trimmed V and J ends, which lost 1 base and 0 bases, there was a span of 13 bases. The CDR3 runs 17 residues. CDR3 nucleotide sequence: TGTGCCAGCAGCTTAGCTGGGACCGGGAGCTCCTACAATGAGCAGTTCTTC. It yields the protein CASSLAGTGSSYNEQFF.

In its sample, this clone was seen once. The J gene is TRBJ2-3, the V gene TRBV6-5, with D unclear. There are 14 residues in the CDR3. The V end lost 2 bases, the J end lost 1 base, and 7 bases lay between the germline ends. The germline gives CDR1 MNHEY, CDR2 SVGAGI. The CDR3 reads CASSYRRGTDTQYF. The CDR3 coding sequence is TGTGCCAGCAGTTACAGGAGAGGCACAGATACGCAGTATTTT.

This clone was recorded once. The chain combines TRBV19 with TRBJ2-1, with 8 bases matching TRBD1. V was pared by 8 bases and J by 8 bases, with 11 bases of the junction left unmatched. The CDR3 sequence is 14 residues long. The germline CDR1 and CDR2 sequences are LNHDA and SQIVND (reference sequence). CDR3 region: CASRLQGAKHEQFF. CDR3 coding DNA: TGTGCCAGTCGTCTCCAGGGGGCGAAACATGAGCAGTTCTTC.

The chain couples TRBV5-1 to TRBJ2-3; TRBD2 agrees at 10 bases. This CDR3 spans 16 amino acids. Germline CDR1 and CDR2: SGHRS and YFSETQ. V dropped 0 bases and J dropped 1; count of bases not matched to a gene: 2. CDR3 sequence (DNA): TGCGCCAGCAGCTTGGGTACTAGCGGGGGCACAGATACGCAGTATTTT. Its translation: CASSLGTSGGTDTQYF.

The chain recombines TRBV9 with TRBJ2-7, with D maybe TRBD1 (5 bases). Trimming left V 0 bases short and J 3 bases short, with 13 bases between. Per germline, CDR1 SGDLS and CDR2 YYNGEE. The CDR3 is 15 residues long. The CDR3 reads CASSVAGSLLYEQYF. CDR3 in DNA: TGTGCCAGCAGCGTAGCAGGGTCTTTACTCTACGAGCAGTACTTC.

The CDR3 nucleotides read TGTGCCAGCAGTTTAGGAGGGGGTAGCAATCAGCCCCAGCATTTT. This gives the protein CASSLGGGSNQPQHF. V and J are TRBV27 and TRBJ1-5; TRBD1 might be the D (6 bases). The length of the CDR3 is 15 residues. Trimming cost V 2 bases and J 0 bases, with 8 bases left between them. The V gene's germline CDR1 is MNHEY and CDR2 SMNVEV (reference sequence).

Only a few counts were recorded for this clone. The chain uses TRBV19 and TRBJ2-1; the match to TRBD2 covers 11 bases. The CDR3 runs 17 residues. V dropped 7 bases and J dropped 5; count of bases not matched to a gene: 13. Germline V lookup: CDR1 LNHDA, CDR2 SQIVND (reference sequence). The CDR3: CASTKALAGGLDNEQFF. For the CDR3, the DNA is TGTGCCAGTACTAAGGCCCTAGCGGGAGGCCTCGACAATGAGCAGTTCTTC.

In DNA, the CDR3 is TGCGCCAGCAGAGGGCAGGGGGCCACAGATACGCAGTATTTT. It encodes CASRGQGATDTQYF. The chain uses TRBV5-1 and TRBJ2-3, with 8 bases that match TRBD1. The CDR3 runs 14 residues. Germline values: CDR1 SGHRS, CDR2 YFSETQ. V shed 5 bases and J 2 bases; nucleotides not matched to a gene: 4.

The chain is built from TRBV5-1 and TRBJ2-7, with 13 bases that match TRBD2. Germline V gene sequence: CDR1 SGHRS, CDR2 YFSETQ. After removal of 4 bases from V and 4 bases from J, the junction contained 11 bases not matched to a gene. The CDR3 is made up of 17 amino acids. CDR3 in amino acids: CASSQKLAGGPYYEQYF. The DNA for the CDR3 is TGCGCCAGCAGCCAAAAACTAGCGGGAGGGCCATATTACGAGCAGTACTTC.

This clone showed up many times. The sample contains more than one DNA sequence encoding this CDR3. This sequence joins TRBV10-3 and TRBJ2-1, with D tentatively TRBD1 or TRBD2 (5 bases each). V was clipped by 5 bases and J by 9 bases, with 8 bases between them. This CDR3 has 11 residues. Per germline, CDR1 ENHRY and CDR2 SYGVKD. The CDR3 DNA reads TGTGCCATCAGTTTGGGGGTTGAGCAGTTCTTC. Its protein is CAISLGVEQFF.

The chain carries TRBV10-3 and TRBJ2-3; 8 bases are shared with TRBD1. Germline-derived CDR1 and CDR2 are ENHRY and SYGVKD. The CDR3 runs to 14 residues. With 10 bases clipped from V and 5 bases from J, the junction kept 11 bases outside the gene matches. This CDR3 is CATQTGEFGDTQYF. Written as DNA, the CDR3 is TGTGCCACACAGACAGGGGAGTTTGGAGATACGCAGTATTTT.

This chain connects TRBV4-2 to TRBJ1-3; no clear D. V was pared by 0 bases and J by 0 bases, with 9 bases between. CDR1 and CDR2 (germline): LGHNA, YNFKEQ. This CDR3 comprises 16 residues. CDR3 protein: CASSQDPHYSGNTIYF. CDR3 sequence (DNA): TGTGCCAGCAGCCAAGATCCGCATTACTCTGGAAACACCATATATTTT.

The CDR3 reads CASSSSTGTASYEQYF. The DNA for the CDR3 is TGTGCCAGCAGCTCCTCTACCGGGACAGCTTCCTACGAGCAGTACTTC. This sequence joins TRBV11-2 and TRBJ2-5; 7 bases fit TRBD1. The last part of the DNA fits TRBJ2-7 better; the J call may be wrong. The CDR3 has 16 residues. CDR1 SGHAT and CDR2 FQNNGV come from the germline V gene.

The V gene is TRBV5-6, the J gene TRBJ2-7, with 7 nucleotides matching TRBD1. The J segment lost 2 bases and the V segment lost 2 bases, leaving 10 bases of the junction unmatched. This CDR3 is built from 16 residues. Germline V gene data show CDR1 as SGHDT and CDR2 as YYEEEE. This chain's CDR3 is CASSLATGELTYEQYF. In nucleotides, the CDR3 is TGTGCCAGCAGCTTAGCCACAGGGGAGCTCACCTACGAGCAGTACTTC. Using reference TRBV5-6 and TRBJ2-7 for the parts outside the CDR3, the full variable domain is DAGVTQSPTHLIKTRGQQVTLRCSPKSGHDTVSWYQQALGQGPQFIFQYYEEEERQRGNFPDRFSGHQFPNYSSELNVNALLLGDSALYLCASSLATGELTYEQYFGPGTRLTVT.